Shown below are 21 T cell receptor beta chains from a single sample sequenced in a study of blood T cell repertoires in COVID-19. Here immunoSEQ multiplex PCR was the method, and the copy in TCRdb shows in-frame clones only, minus some. The table includes 27,000 or so clones, 82% detected once. The sequenced material came from peripheral blood. The receptors derive from a man older than 75 with active or convalescent COVID-19.

The chain has TRBV5-5 and TRBJ1-2; D perhaps matches TRBD1 (5 bases). This CDR3 region has 13 residues. CDR1 and CDR2 (germline): SGHKS, YYEKEE (reference sequence). The V gene lost 3 bases and the J gene lost 4 bases, with 10 bases spanning the gap. CDR3 sequence reads: CASSWPGLYGYTF. The CDR3 nucleotides are TGTGCCAGCAGCTGGCCGGGACTCTATGGCTACACCTTC.

The J gene is TRBJ2-3, the V gene TRBV3-1 (or the pseudogene TRBV3-2); D not resolved. Germline CDR1 LGHDT, CDR2 YNNKEL (reference sequence). The CDR3 extends over 11 amino acids. The V and J ends lost 4 bases and 5 bases respectively, with 4 bases between them. The DNA for the CDR3 is TGTGCCAGCAGCCTACAAGATACGCAGTATTTT. This sequence encodes CASSLQDTQYF.

This clone was counted a few times. The chain is built from TRBV27 and TRBJ1-5; D gene uncertain. V lost 2 bases to trimming and J lost 6 bases, with 11 bases between them. Germline V gives CDR1 MNHEY, CDR2 SMNVEV (reference sequence). This CDR3 spans 14 amino acids. The CDR3 region has the DNA TGTGCCAGCAGTTTAGGCCGTTCGGGTCAGCCCCAGCATTTT. Encoded protein: CASSLGRSGQPQHF.

The V and J genes are TRBV5-6 and TRBJ2-1; 7 nucleotides line up with TRBD2. The CDR3 totals 16 residues. V was pared by 0 bases and J by 3 bases, with 6 bases of the junction left unmatched. The germline V gene encodes CDR1 SGHDT and CDR2 YYEEEE. CDR3 in amino acids: CASSLAGGILYNEQFF. The CDR3 DNA follows: TGTGCCAGCAGCTTGGCCGGGGGGATCCTCTACAATGAGCAGTTCTTC.

The CDR3: CASSPQVSAGEGNEQFF. CDR3 DNA sequence: TGTGCCAGCTCACCACAGGTGTCAGCGGGAGAGGGCAATGAGCAGTTCTTC. V and J are TRBV18 and TRBJ2-1, with 8 bases matching TRBD2. V shed 1 base, J shed 6 bases, and the junction held 11 bases outside the gene matches. The germline V gene encodes CDR1 KGHSH and CDR2 LQKENI. The CDR3 is 17 residues long.

The chain joins TRBV7-9 to TRBJ2-7; TRBD2 agrees at 9 bases. Germline V gives CDR1 SEHNR, CDR2 FQNEAQ (reference sequence). J was trimmed by 3 bases and V by 3 bases; bases with no gene match: 6. CDR3 length: 15 amino acids. The chain's CDR3 is CASSFPTSGGYEQYF. The CDR3 DNA follows: TGTGCCAGCAGCTTCCCGACTAGCGGAGGCTACGAGCAGTACTTC. The full variable domain, its missing parts supplied by reference TRBV7-9 and TRBJ2-7, is DTGVSQNPRHKITKRGQNVTFRCDPISEHNRLYWYRQTLGQGPEFLTYFQNEAQLEKSRLLSDRFSAERPKGSFSTLEIQRTEQGDSAMYLCASSFPTSGGYEQYFGPGTRLTVT.

This chain connects TRBV5-1 to TRBJ1-2, with D perhaps TRBD1 (5 bases). Per the germline V gene, CDR1 is SGHRS and CDR2 is YFSETQ. V lost 0 bases, J lost 4 bases, and 10 bases lay in between. The CDR3 runs 14 residues. In DNA, the CDR3 is TGCGCCAGCAGCTTGGTTGGGGGGATCTATGGCTACACCTTC. Protein product: CASSLVGGIYGYTF.

The V and J genes are TRBV27 and TRBJ1-1, with D possibly matching TRBD1 (5 bases). Per the germline V gene, CDR1 is MNHEY and CDR2 is SMNVEV (reference sequence). The CDR3 totals 13 residues. Trimming left V 3 bases short and J 3 bases short, with 8 bases between. The DNA for the CDR3 is TGTGCCAGCAGTTTTTCAGGGTACACTGAAGCTTTCTTT. Translation: CASSFSGYTEAFF.

The V call is TRBV3-1 (or the pseudogene TRBV3-2), the J call TRBJ2-3; 8 bases are shared with TRBD2. The CDR3 contains 15 residues. The germline V gene encodes CDR1 LGHDT and CDR2 YNNKEL (reference sequence). V was pared by 1 base and J by 8 bases, with 8 bases of the junction left unmatched. CDR3 residues: CASSQGAGAFGTQYF. As DNA, the CDR3 is TGTGCCAGCAGCCAAGGAGCGGGGGCCTTCGGTACGCAGTATTTT.

The chain combines TRBV7-9 with TRBJ1-2, with 9 bases matching TRBD1. The germline V gene encodes CDR1 SEHNR and CDR2 FQNEAQ (reference sequence). Trimming removed 0 bases from V and 4 bases from J; junction bases left unmatched: 0. The CDR3 is 14 amino acids. The CDR3 DNA reads as TGTGCCAGCAGCTTAGCGGGACAGGGCTATGGCTACACCTTC. Amino acid sequence: CASSLAGQGYGYTF.

V is TRBV2 and J is TRBJ2-1, with 13 bases matching TRBD2. The CDR3 loop spans 16 amino acids. Germline V gene data show CDR1 as SNHLY and CDR2 as FYNNEI. The junction had 5 bases not matched to a gene; V was cut back by 4 bases and J by 5 bases. The chain's CDR3 is CASSGKLAGGHNEQFF. Here the CDR3 DNA reads TGTGCCAGCAGTGGAAAACTAGCGGGAGGGCACAATGAGCAGTTCTTC.

This chain joins TRBV19 and TRBJ2-5; TRBD2 agrees at 7 bases. V shed 4 bases, J shed 5 bases, and the junction held 4 bases outside the gene matches. CDR1 is LNHDA and CDR2 is SQIVND in the germline V gene (reference sequence). This CDR3 comprises 13 residues. In nucleotides, the CDR3 is TGTGCCAGTAGTAACGGGGGGAGGGAGACCCAGTACTTC. Protein: CASSNGGRETQYF.

The chain recombines TRBV2 with TRBJ2-7, with TRBD2 identical over 11 bases. In germline, CDR1 is SNHLY, CDR2 FYNNEI. Unmatched junction bases numbered 5, after V lost 6 bases and J lost 1 base. The CDR3 is 15 amino acids. The chain's CDR3 is CASRGGLAGSYEQYF. In nucleotides, the CDR3 is TGTGCCAGCAGGGGAGGACTAGCGGGTTCCTACGAGCAGTACTTC.

The chain is built from TRBV4-2 and TRBJ2-2; possibly TRBD2 for D (5 bases). Germline CDR1 is LGHNA and CDR2 is YNFKEQ. This CDR3 contains 13 residues. V was trimmed by 0 bases and J by 9 bases, leaving 8 bases between them. CDR3 loop: CASSQDRGRELFF. DNA for the CDR3: TGTGCCAGCAGCCAAGATCGGGGTAGGGAGCTGTTTTTT.

J is TRBJ2-7 and V is TRBV9; a possible D gene is TRBD2 (5 bases). V dropped 0 bases and J dropped 2 bases, with 9 bases sitting between them. The CDR3 spans 14 residues. Germline lookup yields CDR1 SGDLS and CDR2 YYNGEE. The CDR3 region has the DNA TGTGCCAGCAGCGTAGAAGCGGTCCCCTACGAGCAGTACTTC. It specifies CASSVEAVPYEQYF.

This chain links TRBV9 with TRBJ1-2; possible D gene TRBD1, 5 bases. Germline-derived CDR1 and CDR2 are SGDLS and YYNGEE. CDR3 length: 14 residues. Trimming shortened V by 3 bases and J by 8 bases, and 17 bases separated the two germline ends. The CDR3: CASSGLREKGGYTF. The CDR3 DNA reads as TGTGCCAGCAGCGGCCTCAGGGAAAAGGGAGGCTACACCTTC.

The genes are TRBV14 and TRBJ1-6; D is uncertain. With 4 bases removed from V and 9 bases from J, the gap between germline ends came to 16 bases. The length of the CDR3 is 15 residues. Germline V gives CDR1 SGHDN, CDR2 FVKESK. CDR3 nucleotides: TGTGCCAGCAGCCCGGATTCGGCGGGCCCTTCACCCCTCCACTTT. This codes for CASSPDSAGPSPLHF.

This chain links TRBV14 with TRBJ2-3, with TRBD1 as a possible D gene (6 bases). The CDR3 spans 14 residues. The V end lost 8 bases, the J end lost 1 base, and 13 bases lay between the germline ends. From germline, CDR1 is SGHDN and CDR2 FVKESK. In DNA form, the CDR3 reads TGTGCCAGCGGGCAGGGGCTTGGCACAGATACGCAGTATTTT. It is translated as CASGQGLGTDTQYF. The variable domain in full, with the rest retrieved from reference TRBV14 and TRBJ2-3, is EAGVTQFPSHSVIEKGQTVTLRCDPISGHDNLYWYRRVMGKEIKFLLHFVKESKQDESGMPNNRFLAERTGGTYSTLKVQPAELEDSGVYFCASGQGLGTDTQYFGPGTRLTVL.

The chain links TRBV5-4 to TRBJ2-7; 9 nucleotides agree with TRBD2. Per the germline V gene, CDR1 is SGHNT and CDR2 is YYREEE (reference sequence). Trimming cost V 3 bases and J 3 bases; bases outside gene matches: 4. The CDR3 consists of 14 residues. The DNA of the CDR3 is TGTGCCAGCAGCTCCAGGACTAGCGACTACGAGCAGTACTTC. Translated, it gives CASSSRTSDYEQYF. Combining the CDR3 with reference TRBV5-4 and TRBJ2-7 gives the whole variable domain ETGVTQSPTHLIKTRGQQVTLRCSSQSGHNTVSWYQQALGQGPQFIFQYYREEENGRGNFPPRFSGLQFPNYSSELNVNALELDDSALYLCASSSRTSDYEQYFGPGTRLTVT.

The genes are TRBV5-1 and TRBJ1-4; D gene unclear. V was clipped by 4 bases and J by 4 bases, with 17 bases between them. CDR1 and CDR2 (germline): SGHRS, YFSETQ. CDR3 size: 16 residues. CDR3 sequence reads: CASSPSFTADNEKLFF. The CDR3 DNA is TGCGCCAGCAGCCCGTCGTTCACTGCGGATAATGAAAAACTGTTTTTT.

The V call is TRBV10-2, the J call TRBJ2-3; D ambiguous. Trimming took off 6 bases at V and 2 bases at J, with 12 bases between the two ends. This CDR3 has 14 amino acids. CDR1 and CDR2 from the germline V gene are WSHSY and SAAADI. CDR3 region: CASRLTLNTDTQYF. CDR3 nucleotide sequence: TGCGCCAGCAGACTTACCTTAAACACAGATACGCAGTATTTT.